This T cell receptor (beta chain) was sequenced during a study of T cell repertoires in ileal Crohn's disease (dated by TCRdb to the late 2010s). With regard to the full study: At the time of surgery, 30% to 45% of patients were active smokers, and the median duration of disease was 6.5 to 8.5 years. All patients had surgery for a complication: stricturing disease in 61% and penetrating disease in about 40%. Roughly half of the patients were given postoperative therapy, with 15 to 20 on anti-TNF agents and about ten on thiopurines. The M6 samples were biopsies of the neoterminal ileum collected during postoperative colonoscopy. A prospective multicentre cohort supplied the 50 or so Crohn's disease patients whose TCR repertoires were analysed. The study was conducted in parallel with a multicentre cohort that was designed to identify predictors of early endoscopic recurrence following ileocolonic resection. Endoscopic postoperative recurrence was defined by a Rutgeerts score above i0. A total of roughly 170 mucosal samples from around 60 patients were sequenced, collected from several sites on the surgical specimen and at postoperative endoscopy.

The label giving this sample's time point can be read as: neoterminal ileum biopsy at postoperative endoscopy, about 6 months after surgery. Adults with ileal or ileocolonic Crohn's disease and an indication for ileocolonic resection were eligible for inclusion. Before DNA extraction, whole ileal mucosal biopsies were kept frozen at -80 degrees C. A TRizol-based method was used to extract genomic DNA from the frozen whole biopsies, and the DNA was quantified with a NanoDrop 2000 spectrophotometer. About this clone: Its antigen is not yet known. Base qualities were left out, and no much larger clone turns up one base away.

What the work shows at the level of the full study, not this receptor alone: Higher percentages of high-frequency clones at the time of surgery were linked to endoscopic recurrence, and every patient with clonality above 26.8% (18/57) had recurrence. The timing of postoperative endoscopy varied within the first year after surgery, and the median delay was about seven months. Compared with CD4 T cells, sorted CD8 T cells held more high-frequency clones, which suggests that the mucosal expansions were mostly CD8. Compared with non-smokers, patients who were active smokers at surgery showed a significantly higher proportion of clonal expansions (around 24% vs 18%, p=0.02). Mucosal CD4 and CD8 T cells were sorted and sequenced only in a subgroup of patients, whose size was not stated.

Around 460 nanograms of biopsy DNA per sample were submitted for commercial TCRB immunosequencing. A two-step, amplification bias-controlled multiplex PCR was used by Adaptive Biotechnology to amplify CDR3 regions from genomic DNA. Primers covering every V and J gene segment were used in the first PCR, while barcodes and Illumina adapters were added in the second PCR. CDR3 libraries were sequenced using an Illumina instrument. In the source study's methods: The analysis used both the pipelines supplied by the vendor and custom analysis of the raw data in R/Bioconductor with R version 3.3.0. Clonality, which ranges from 0 to 1, was calculated as the inverse of the normalised Shannon entropy across all productive clones. High-frequency clones were defined as the share of the repertoire occupied by the top 100 clones, with only clones passing a 95% confidence test being retained. Overlap between samples was measured with the Morisita-Horn index, while repertoire diversity was measured with the Simpson index. TCRdb provides this immuneACCESS table in a form limited to in-frame rearrangements. Some clones are lacking; in checked studies, under half of them reflect an unresolved V gene, and why the rest are absent is not known. V and J calls plus clone size are reproduced from that table; the DNA served to infer D and trimming. The sample data list 13,000 or so clones, and 65% to 85% of these were observed just once. The ten largest clonotypes hold 17% of the sample.

The germline V gene yields SGDLS for CDR1 and YYNGEE for CDR2. The CDR3 contains 14 residues, cysteine and phenylalanine counted. Of the read, only the CDR3 DNA is kept; its 42 bases are in frame from base 1. Germline trimming amounts to 3 bases on V and 2 bases on J, with 3 as the count of junction bases outside the gene matches. The TCR was taken from an adult with Crohn's disease. This receptor chain uses TRBV9 and TRBJ2-7; TRBD2 agrees with 9 junctional bases. The sequencing sample was made of ileal tissue. The DNA reads as follows: TGTGCCAGCAGCGGGCCTAGCGGGACCTACGAGCAGTACTTC. Its amino acids are CASSGPSGTYEQYF.